The 15 T cell receptor beta chains reported below all come from one sample, sequenced in a study of blood T cell repertoires in COVID-19. Repertoires were generated with immunoSEQ multiplex PCR, while TCRdb's copy carries only in-frame clones and drops some. In the table there are hundreds of thousands of clones, around 88% of which are singletons. Material: peripheral blood. These receptors all stem from a woman aged 25 to 39 who had recovered from COVID-19.

The gene calls are TRBV27 and TRBJ2-2; D possibly corresponds to TRBD1 (5 bases). Trimming removed 3 bases at V and 1 base at J, with 12 bases between. Per the germline V gene, CDR1 is MNHEY and CDR2 is SMNVEV (reference sequence). This CDR3 is built from 16 residues. This chain's CDR3 is CASSFGAGWNTGELFF. The CDR3 region has the DNA TGTGCCAGCAGTTTTGGGGCAGGGTGGAACACCGGGGAGCTGTTTTTT.

This clone came up a few times. This chain uses TRBV5-1 with TRBJ2-7; D is unresolved. The CDR3 sequence is 12 residues long. Germline V gene lookup returns CDR1 SGHRS and CDR2 YFSETQ. The V end lost 0 bases, the J end lost 2 bases, and 3 bases lay between the germline ends. CDR3: CASSLDTYEQYF. DNA of the CDR3: TGCGCCAGCAGCTTGGACACCTACGAGCAGTACTTC.

The chain is built from TRBV19 and TRBJ2-1; TRBD2 matches 14 bases. The ends lost 5 bases at V and 6 bases at J; junction bases unmatched: 3. The germline V gene has CDR1 LNHDA and CDR2 SQIVND (reference sequence). The CDR3 has 15 residues. CDR3 nucleotide sequence: TGTGCCAGTAGTCTGGGACTAGCGGGAGCCAATGAGCAGTTCTTC. Translated: CASSLGLAGANEQFF.

This clone was seen once. The V call is TRBV6-5, the J call TRBJ2-5, with 9 bases matching TRBD1. Germline CDR1 is MNHEY and CDR2 is SVGAGI. The ends lost 6 bases at V and 4 bases at J; junction bases unmatched: 6. This CDR3 has 14 amino acids. CDR3 nucleotides: TGTGCCAGCAGGCCACAGGGGGCTTTAGAGACCCAGTACTTC. Translating it yields CASRPQGALETQYF.

The rearrangement uses TRBV14 and TRBJ2-5, with D uncertain. Deletions cut 7 bases from V and 7 bases from J, with 10 bases between. Germline V gives CDR1 SGHDN, CDR2 FVKESK. The CDR3 contains 11 residues. The CDR3 loop is CASTPSGTQYF. DNA for the CDR3: TGTGCCAGCACCCCTTCCGGGACCCAGTACTTC.

The chain carries TRBV5-1 and TRBJ2-3; D might be TRBD1 (5 bases). Germline V gene sequence: CDR1 SGHRS, CDR2 YFSETQ. This CDR3 contains 15 residues. Trimming shortened V by 0 bases and J by 4 bases, and 12 bases separated the two germline ends. Written as DNA, the CDR3 is TGCGCCAGCAGCTTGGGTCCAGGGTTGTCAGATACGCAGTATTTT. This sequence encodes CASSLGPGLSDTQYF.

The V call is TRBV2, the J call TRBJ1-1, with D possibly TRBD1 on 5 matching bases. The CDR3 length is 15 residues. Trimming took off 2 bases at V and 0 bases at J, with 10 bases between the two ends. CDR1 is SNHLY and CDR2 is FYNNEI in the germline V gene. Written as DNA, the CDR3 is TGTGCCAGCAGTGAAATAAGGGGTATGAACACTGAAGCTTTCTTT. As protein: CASSEIRGMNTEAFF.

The rearrangement joins TRBV28 to TRBJ1-1; D not certain. The ends were cut back, 8 bases at V and 0 bases at J, with 13 bases in the middle. Germline lookup yields CDR1 MDHEN and CDR2 SYDVKM. CDR3 length equals 14 residues. CDR3 nucleotide sequence: TGTGCCAGCGGAGAACAAACCTTGAACACTGAAGCTTTCTTT. This gives the protein CASGEQTLNTEAFF.

The chain uses TRBV6-5 and TRBJ2-1; the match to TRBD2 covers 8 bases. The CDR3 has 15 residues. Germline CDR1 is MNHEY and CDR2 is SVGAGI. Trimming removed 5 bases from V and 3 bases from J; junction bases left unmatched: 6. In nucleotides, the CDR3 is TGTGCCAGCAGTCGAGCGGGAGCCAACTACAATGAGCAGTTCTTC. Its translation: CASSRAGANYNEQFF.

This chain links TRBV7-9 with TRBJ1-5, with D perhaps TRBD1 (6 bases). The CDR3 covers 14 residues. Germline V gene lookup returns CDR1 SEHNR and CDR2 FQNEAQ (reference sequence). Trimming pared 8 bases from V and 4 bases from J, leaving 15 bases between. The CDR3 region has the DNA TGTGCCAGCGGCACCCCGGGACAAAATCAGCCCCAGCATTTT. Encoded protein: CASGTPGQNQPQHF.

The V call is TRBV14, the J call TRBJ2-5, with TRBD1 identical over 9 bases. V was clipped by 3 bases and J by 4 bases; unmatched bases: 6. The germline CDR1 and CDR2 sequences are SGHDN and FVKESK. The CDR3 is made up of 15 amino acids. CDR3 bases: TGTGCCAGCAGCCAGAAACAGGGGGCCCCAGAGACCCAGTACTTC. Protein sequence: CASSQKQGAPETQYF. The whole variable domain, remainder taken from reference TRBV14 and TRBJ2-5, is EAGVTQFPSHSVIEKGQTVTLRCDPISGHDNLYWYRRVMGKEIKFLLHFVKESKQDESGMPNNRFLAERTGGTYSTLKVQPAELEDSGVYFCASSQKQGAPETQYFGPGTRLLVL.

V usage is TRBV7-2 and J usage is TRBJ2-3; D call uncertain. This CDR3 is 15 amino acids long. Germline V gene data show CDR1 as SGHTA and CDR2 as FQGNSA. V gave up 0 bases and J gave up 0 bases, with 7 bases separating them. CDR3 nucleotide sequence: TGTGCCAGCAGCTTAGCCACCGGGAGCACAGATACGCAGTATTTT. It yields the protein CASSLATGSTDTQYF.

The chain is built from TRBV5-6 and TRBJ2-1; 13 nucleotides align to TRBD2. Looked up from germline, CDR1 is SGHDT and CDR2 is YYEEEE. The CDR3 has 16 residues. The junction had 11 bases not matched to a gene; V was cut back by 7 bases and J by 7 bases. The CDR3 spells CASGVIGTSGENEQFF. DNA of the CDR3: TGTGCCAGCGGGGTTATCGGGACTAGCGGGGAAAATGAGCAGTTCTTC.

This rearrangement joins TRBV5-1 to TRBJ1-6; the match to TRBD1 covers 7 bases. The CDR3 has 19 amino acids. Losses at the gene ends were 1 base for V and 0 bases for J; bases not matched to a gene: 10. Germline CDR1 SGHRS, CDR2 YFSETQ. The chain's CDR3 is CASSLFPPGQSSYNSPLHF. DNA of the CDR3: TGCGCCAGCAGCTTGTTCCCTCCGGGACAGAGCTCCTATAATTCACCCCTCCACTTT.

The genes are TRBV28 and TRBJ2-3, with 11 bases matching TRBD1. Unmatched junction bases numbered 9, after V lost 3 bases and J lost 1 base. Germline V gene sequence: CDR1 MDHEN, CDR2 SYDVKM. The CDR3 is 18 amino acids. The CDR3 here is CASSFFRDRGYGTDTQYF. CDR3 bases: TGTGCCAGCAGTTTCTTCAGGGACAGGGGGTACGGCACAGATACGCAGTATTTT.